This T cell receptor (beta chain) was found in a study of early T cells in non-severe SARS-CoV-2 infection. Study-wide background: Chains were not paired, and sequencing was done on bulk RNA from unsorted whole blood.

Researchers attached unique molecular identifiers to individual cDNA molecules. TCRdb independently ran MiXCR on the 5' RACE reads; one entry per CDR3 protein. The sample contains 25,000 or so distinct CDR3 sequences, about 3% of which appear only once. V lost 2 bases, J lost 11 bases, and 5 bases stayed unmatched. The germline V gene has CDR1 DFQATT and CDR2 SNEGSKA (reference sequence). The CDR3 is 12 amino acids. Study conclusions and caveats: Missing private and CD4 specificities, VDJdb matching favored anti-spike CD8 responses.

This clonotype has a count of ten or more. The antigen remains unidentified. The chain uses TRBV20-1 and TRBJ1-1; 10 positions match TRBD1. Sequenced material: whole blood. The clonotype was recovered from an adult who was a healthcare worker with PCR-confirmed SARS-CoV-2 infection or an uninfected control (not recorded which). CDR3 in amino acids: CSARIGTGDAFF. The CDR3 DNA is TGCAGTGCTAGAATTGGGACAGGGGACGCTTTCTTT.